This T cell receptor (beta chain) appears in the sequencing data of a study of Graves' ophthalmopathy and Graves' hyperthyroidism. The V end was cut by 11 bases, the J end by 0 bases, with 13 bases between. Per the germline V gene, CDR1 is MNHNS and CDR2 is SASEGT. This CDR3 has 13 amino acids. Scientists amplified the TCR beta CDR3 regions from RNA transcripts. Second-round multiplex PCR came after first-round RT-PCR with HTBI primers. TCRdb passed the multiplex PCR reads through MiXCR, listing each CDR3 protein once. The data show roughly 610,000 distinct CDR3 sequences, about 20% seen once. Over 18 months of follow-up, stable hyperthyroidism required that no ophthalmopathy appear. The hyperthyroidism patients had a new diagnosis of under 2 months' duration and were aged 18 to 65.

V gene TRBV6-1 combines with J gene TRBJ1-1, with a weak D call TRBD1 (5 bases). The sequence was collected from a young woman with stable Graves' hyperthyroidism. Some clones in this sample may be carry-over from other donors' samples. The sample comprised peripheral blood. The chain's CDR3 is CAGGVDMNTEAFF. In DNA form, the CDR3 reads TGTGCCGGGGGGGTTGACATGAACACTGAAGCTTTCTTT.